The next 31 T cell receptor beta chains were all read from a single sample in a study of cytomegalovirus exposure and HLA in healthy donors. The PCR ran on 60 Vbeta and 13 Jbeta primers. Only in-frame clones appear in the TCRdb table, and some are missing; sequencing was by immunoSEQ multiplex PCR. This sample's clone table lists some 84,000 clones. The material sequenced was PBMCs. The receptors come from a middle-aged man in good health and CMV-seronegative.

V and J are TRBV4-1 and TRBJ1-3, with 9 nucleotides matching TRBD1. Per the germline V gene, CDR1 is MGHRA and CDR2 is YSYEKL. This CDR3 has 17 residues. The junction had 7 bases not matched to a gene; V was cut back by 2 bases and J by 2 bases. The CDR3 here is CASSQPEQGAAGNTIYF. The DNA of the CDR3 is TGCGCCAGCAGCCAACCAGAACAGGGGGCGGCTGGAAACACCATATATTTT.

CDR3 sequence (DNA): TGTGCCAGTAGTAGGAACAGGTTCCTGAGCTCCTATAATTCACCCCTCCACTTT. Its protein is CASSRNRFLSSYNSPLHF. This chain joins TRBV19 and TRBJ1-6; possible D gene TRBD1, 5 bases. The CDR3 has 18 amino acids. Trimming took off 4 bases at V and 0 bases at J, with 16 bases between the two ends. Germline V gene lookup returns CDR1 LNHDA and CDR2 SQIVND (reference sequence).

The chain has TRBV7-2 and TRBJ1-5; no reliable D call. The germline gives CDR1 SGHTA, CDR2 FQGNSA. Trimming took 1 base from V and 3 from J, leaving 13 bases between them. This CDR3 contains 16 residues. CDR3 in amino acids: CASSLVGGGPNQPQHF. The CDR3 region has the DNA TGTGCCAGCAGCTTAGTCGGAGGAGGCCCCAATCAGCCCCAGCATTTT.

The CDR3 DNA reads TGTGCCAGTAGTATACAGGGGCAGTACAATGAGCAGTTCTTC. Its protein is CASSIQGQYNEQFF. V usage is TRBV19 and J usage is TRBJ2-1, with TRBD1 as a possible D gene (6 bases). V was pared by 2 bases and J by 4 bases, with 9 bases between. The CDR3 length is 14 residues. Germline V lookup: CDR1 LNHDA, CDR2 SQIVND (reference sequence).

About this clone: The sample contains more than one DNA sequence encoding this CDR3. V and J are TRBV5-8 and TRBJ2-5, with 7 nucleotides matching TRBD1. The V segment lost 4 bases and the J segment 2 bases; nucleotides outside the gene matches: 2. CDR1 is SGHTS and CDR2 is YDEGEE in the germline V gene. The CDR3 sequence is 13 residues long. The CDR3 here is CASSRDRQETQYF. CDR3 nucleotides: TGTGCCAGCAGCAGGGACAGACAAGAGACCCAGTACTTC.

The chain employs TRBV4-3 and TRBJ2-1, with 8 bases identical to TRBD2. Losses at the gene ends were 4 bases for V and 8 bases for J; bases not matched to a gene: 13. The CDR3 is 16 amino acids. Germline CDR1 LGHNA, CDR2 YSLEER. The CDR3, as DNA: TGCGCCAGCAGCCCTGACTTAGGTAGCGGGGTAGATGAGCAGTTCTTC. Its translation: CASSPDLGSGVDEQFF.

The V and J genes are TRBV7-2 and TRBJ2-2; 10 nucleotides line up with TRBD2. The V gene end was trimmed by 5 bases and the J gene end by 4 bases; junction bases not matched to a gene: 7. The CDR3 is 16 amino acids. Germline CDR1 is SGHTA and CDR2 is FQGNSA. The CDR3 protein is CASSPRTSGGTGELFF. CDR3 nucleotide sequence: TGTGCCAGCAGCCCCAGGACTAGCGGAGGCACCGGGGAGCTGTTTTTT.

The chain uses TRBV6-5 and TRBJ2-7, with 8 bases that match TRBD1. The CDR3 is 15 residues long. Germline CDR1 is MNHEY and CDR2 is SVGAGI. J lost 3 bases, V lost 5 bases, and 9 bases had no gene match. CDR3 amino acids: CASSGTGTGLYEQYF. The CDR3 region has the DNA TGTGCCAGCAGTGGGACCGGGACAGGTCTCTACGAGCAGTACTTC.

The CDR3 reads CASSQDLTGQATYEQYF. The DNA for the CDR3 is TGCGCCAGCAGCCAAGATTTGACGGGACAGGCAACCTACGAGCAGTACTTC. The chain uses TRBV4-1 and TRBJ2-7; 8 positions agree with TRBD1. The V gene's germline CDR1 is MGHRA and CDR2 YSYEKL. CDR3 length: 17 residues. V shed 0 bases, J shed 2 bases, and the junction held 9 bases outside the gene matches.

The rearrangement uses TRBV10-3 and TRBJ2-7; TRBD1 is a possible D gene (5 bases). There are 15 residues in the CDR3. Germline-derived CDR1 and CDR2 are ENHRY and SYGVKD. With 0 bases removed from V and 5 bases from J, the gap between germline ends came to 14 bases. CDR3 coding DNA: TGTGCCATCAGTGAGTCGACACAGGTAGTCGACGAGCAGTACTTC. Residues: CAISESTQVVDEQYF.

The CDR3 protein is CASKASGQETQYF. As DNA, the CDR3 is TGTGCCAGCAAAGCTAGCGGCCAAGAGACCCAGTACTTC. The V call is TRBV6-6, the J call TRBJ2-5; 7 bases are a match to TRBD2. After removal of 7 bases from V and 1 base from J, the junction contained 3 bases not matched to a gene. The CDR3 contains 13 residues. CDR1 and CDR2 (germline): MNHNY, SVGAGI (reference sequence).

The chain recombines TRBV7-2 with TRBJ1-1; D uncertain. V was trimmed by 2 bases and J by 0 bases, leaving 7 bases between them. The CDR3 totals 14 residues. Germline lookup yields CDR1 SGHTA and CDR2 FQGNSA. Here the CDR3 reads CASSLSGMNTEAFF. The CDR3 DNA reads as TGTGCCAGCAGCTTATCAGGCATGAACACTGAAGCTTTCTTT.

The CDR3 DNA reads TGTGCCAGCAGCCCCGACGGGGGGGCGAGGTGGCATTTT. Its protein product is CASSPDGGARWHF. V gene TRBV7-9 combines with J gene TRBJ1-5; a possible D gene is TRBD1 (6 bases). The CDR3 length is 13 residues. V was clipped by 5 bases and J by 15 bases, with 20 bases between them. The germline CDR1 and CDR2 sequences are SEHNR and FQNEAQ (reference sequence).

The V and J genes are TRBV28 and TRBJ2-3, with 7 nucleotides matching TRBD1. V lost 4 bases and J lost 1; bases outside the gene matches: 8. The length of the CDR3 is 16 residues. Per the germline V gene, CDR1 is MDHEN and CDR2 is SYDVKM. The CDR3 here is CASSSPTGSGTDTQYF. DNA for the CDR3: TGTGCCAGCAGTTCCCCGACAGGGTCAGGCACAGATACGCAGTATTTT.

This sequence joins TRBV12-2 and TRBJ1-5; the table's D call, TRBD1, was not checked against the DNA. TRBV12-2 is a documented pseudogene. There are 16 residues in the CDR3. This CDR3 reads CASRPPRTSSNQPQHF. The CDR3 DNA is TGTGCAAGTCGTCCCCCCCGGACATCTAGCAATCAGCCCCAGCATTTT.

The gene calls are TRBV14 and TRBJ1-1; D possibly corresponds to TRBD1 (6 bases). V shed 1 base and J shed 4 bases, with 10 bases lying between them. This CDR3 region has 14 residues. In germline, CDR1 is SGHDN, CDR2 FVKESK. This CDR3 reads CASSQVQGFTEAFF. CDR3 nucleotides: TGTGCCAGCAGCCAAGTTCAGGGGTTCACTGAAGCTTTCTTT.

The chain employs TRBV28 and TRBJ1-5, with D perhaps matching TRBD1 (5 bases). Trimming removed 5 bases from V and 0 bases from J, with 17 bases in between. This CDR3 is 17 amino acids long. CDR1 MDHEN and CDR2 SYDVKM come from the germline V gene. The CDR3 nucleotides read TGTGCCAGCAGTGTTTGGGGGGGAATTTATAGCAATCAGCCCCAGCATTTT. It translates to CASSVWGGIYSNQPQHF.

The chain joins TRBV7-8 to TRBJ2-1; possibly TRBD2 for D (6 bases). The CDR3 spans 15 residues. The germline CDR1 and CDR2 sequences are SGHVS and FQNEAQ. With 4 bases removed from V and 10 bases from J, the gap between germline ends came to 20 bases. CDR3 DNA sequence: TGTGCCAGCAGCTCTCGCGGGAACGGCGGAGGAGAGCAGTTCTTC. Encoded protein: CASSSRGNGGGEQFF.

The chain links TRBV15 to TRBJ1-5; 8 nucleotides match TRBD1. Germline CDR1 and CDR2: LNHNV and YYDKDF (reference sequence). V trimming: 2 bases; J trimming: 2 bases; junction bases outside the gene matches: 20. This CDR3 comprises 21 residues. In DNA, the CDR3 is TGTGCCACCAGCAGATCGCCCAAAAGATCAGGGGGCCTATGGGGCAATCAGCCCCAGCATTTT. Protein sequence: CATSRSPKRSGGLWGNQPQHF. Complete variable domain (other parts from reference TRBV15 and TRBJ1-5): DAMVIQNPRYQVTQFGKPVTLSCSQTLNHNVMYWYQQKSSQAPKLLFHYYDKDFNNEADTPDNFQSRRPNTSFCFLDIRSPGLGDTAMYLCATSRSPKRSGGLWGNQPQHFGDGTRLSIL.

V usage is TRBV2 and J usage is TRBJ1-5, with 12 bases that match TRBD1. The ends lost 5 bases at V and 7 bases at J; junction bases unmatched: 6. The germline V gene encodes CDR1 SNHLY and CDR2 FYNNEI. The CDR3 is made up of 15 amino acids. CDR3 loop: CASSPGQGARQPQHF. Here the CDR3 DNA reads TGTGCCAGCAGTCCGGGACAGGGGGCAAGACAGCCCCAGCATTTT.

The genes are TRBV18 and TRBJ2-7, with TRBD1 identical over 9 bases. Trimming removed 2 bases from V and 4 bases from J; junction bases left unmatched: 3. The CDR3 totals 14 residues. CDR1 and CDR2 (germline): KGHSH, LQKENI. The CDR3 region is CASSPAGQGYEQYF. CDR3 coding DNA: TGTGCCAGCTCACCAGCGGGACAGGGATACGAGCAGTACTTC.

The chain has TRBV7-9 and TRBJ2-3, with 7 bases identical to TRBD1. Per the germline V gene, CDR1 is SEHNR and CDR2 is FQNEAQ (reference sequence). Germline trimming cut 5 bases from V and 4 bases from J; bases unmatched to any gene: 3. The CDR3 is 13 amino acids. CDR3: CASSRQGADTQYF. CDR3 coding DNA: TGTGCCAGCAGCCGACAGGGCGCAGATACGCAGTATTTT. Filled out from reference TRBV7-9 and TRBJ2-3, the complete variable domain reads DTGVSQNPRHKITKRGQNVTFRCDPISEHNRLYWYRQTLGQGPEFLTYFQNEAQLEKSRLLSDRFSAERPKGSFSTLEIQRTEQGDSAMYLCASSRQGADTQYFGPGTRLTVL.

V usage is TRBV27 and J usage is TRBJ1-5; 9 bases align to TRBD1. CDR1 and CDR2 (germline): MNHEY, SMNVEV (reference sequence). The CDR3 runs 15 residues. With 9 bases clipped from V and 6 bases from J, the junction kept 12 bases outside the gene matches. The CDR3 DNA is TGTGCCAGTACGGCGTGGGGACAGGGAGGTCAGCCCCAGCATTTT. It yields the protein CASTAWGQGGQPQHF.

The chain combines TRBV2 with TRBJ1-1; D is undetermined. V was trimmed by 4 bases and J by 0 bases, leaving 9 bases between them. Germline V gives CDR1 SNHLY, CDR2 FYNNEI. The CDR3 is made up of 14 amino acids. The CDR3 DNA reads as TGTGCCAGCAGTGCGGGTGTCATGAACACTGAAGCTTTCTTT. Translated, it gives CASSAGVMNTEAFF. The whole variable domain, remainder taken from reference TRBV2 and TRBJ1-1, is EPEVTQTPSHQVTQMGQEVILRCVPISNHLYFYWYRQILGQKVEFLVSFYNNEISEKSEIFDDQFSVERPDGSNFTLKIRSTKLEDSAMYFCASSAGVMNTEAFFGQGTRLTVV.

CDR3 coding DNA: TGTGCCAGCTCACCGGAGGGACGGCCAAAAGAGACCCAGTACTTC. Protein product: CASSPEGRPKETQYF. The chain recombines TRBV18 with TRBJ2-5; TRBD2 is a possible D gene (6 bases). Trimming stripped 3 bases from V and 3 bases from J, with 14 bases between. CDR1 and CDR2 (germline): KGHSH, LQKENI. The CDR3 is 15 amino acids.

The V and J genes are TRBV19 and TRBJ1-5, with 9 bases identical to TRBD1. Per germline, CDR1 LNHDA and CDR2 SQIVND (reference sequence). The CDR3 spans 16 residues. V dropped 6 bases and J dropped 0; count of bases not matched to a gene: 6. DNA for the CDR3: TGTGCCAGTAGCGGACAGGGGTCCCATAGCAATCAGCCCCAGCATTTT. This encodes CASSGQGSHSNQPQHF.

The chain employs TRBV7-9 and TRBJ1-6; 7 positions agree with TRBD1. V dropped 1 base and J dropped 10; count of bases not matched to a gene: 10. The CDR3 extends over 16 amino acids. The germline CDR1 and CDR2 sequences are SEHNR and FQNEAQ (reference sequence). The CDR3 sequence is CASSLDSGQISSPLHF. The CDR3 nucleotides are TGTGCCAGCAGCTTAGATTCGGGACAGATTTCCTCACCCCTCCACTTT.

The V call is TRBV5-1, the J call TRBJ2-2, with D perhaps matching TRBD2 (6 bases). The germline V gene encodes CDR1 SGHRS and CDR2 YFSETQ. V lost 3 bases, J lost 2 bases, and 11 bases lay in between. The CDR3 sequence is 15 residues long. The CDR3 nucleotides read TGCGCCAGCAGCTGGGGGGTAGCAAACACCGGGGAGCTGTTTTTT. Its protein product is CASSWGVANTGELFF.

V gene TRBV28 combines with J gene TRBJ1-6; the D is unclear. V gave up 5 bases and J gave up 0 bases, with 14 bases separating them. The CDR3 has 17 residues. Germline values: CDR1 MDHEN, CDR2 SYDVKM. The CDR3 DNA reads TGTGCCAGCAGTGAAATGACTCCCAGCTCCTATAATTCACCCCTCCACTTT. Amino acids: CASSEMTPSSYNSPLHF. The full variable domain, rest sourced from reference TRBV28 and TRBJ1-6, is DVKVTQSSRYLVKRTGEKVFLECVQDMDHENMFWYRQDPGLGLRLIYFSYDVKMKEKGDIPEGYSVSREKKERFSLILESASTNQTSMYLCASSEMTPSSYNSPLHFGNGTRLTVT.

The chain uses TRBV10-3 and TRBJ2-6; weak D call: TRBD2 (5 bases). Per germline, CDR1 ENHRY and CDR2 SYGVKD. Trimming cost V 3 bases and J 0 bases, with 18 bases left between them. The CDR3 runs to 19 residues. CDR3: CAISDQTGTAFSGANVLTF. In DNA form, the CDR3 reads TGTGCCATCAGTGACCAAACGGGAACAGCCTTCTCTGGGGCCAACGTCCTGACTTTC.

The genes are TRBV19 and TRBJ2-5, with D perhaps matching TRBD2 (5 bases). With 2 bases removed from V and 3 bases from J, the gap between germline ends came to 13 bases. Germline CDR1 is LNHDA and CDR2 is SQIVND (reference sequence). The CDR3 contains 15 residues. The CDR3 region is CASSIHSDGEETQYF. The DNA of the CDR3 is TGTGCCAGTAGTATACATTCGGACGGGGAAGAGACCCAGTACTTC.